These 22 T cell receptor beta chains originate from one sample sequenced in a study of blood T cell repertoires in COVID-19. Clones were read by immunoSEQ multiplex PCR, and TCRdb kept only the in-frame ones, dropping some. This table holds 100,000 to 150,000 clones, approximately 86% found once. The sample comprised peripheral blood. The receptors originated from a woman in her seventies with COVID-19, enrolled during active disease.

This clone has a handful of counts. J is TRBJ1-2 and V is TRBV5-6; no definite D call. The germline gives CDR1 SGHDT, CDR2 YYEEEE. The V end was cut by 0 bases, the J end by 7 bases, with 10 bases between. The CDR3 runs to 13 residues. The DNA of the CDR3 is TGTGCCAGCAGCTTGGGTCGAGGGAGTGGCTACACCTTC. As protein: CASSLGRGSGYTF.

This clone was counted between two and nine times. The chain has TRBV28 and TRBJ1-1; 7 positions agree with TRBD1. V shed 5 bases and J 10 bases; nucleotides not matched to a gene: 10. This CDR3 comprises 13 residues. Looked up from germline, CDR1 is MDHEN and CDR2 is SYDVKM. The CDR3 protein is CASSQQGTGGAFF. The CDR3 bases are TGTGCCAGCAGTCAACAGGGGACGGGCGGAGCTTTCTTT. Full variable domain (outside the CDR3, taken from reference TRBV28 and TRBJ1-1): DVKVTQSSRYLVKRTGEKVFLECVQDMDHENMFWYRQDPGLGLRLIYFSYDVKMKEKGDIPEGYSVSREKKERFSLILESASTNQTSMYLCASSQQGTGGAFFGQGTRLTVV.

For the CDR3, the DNA is TGTGCCAGTCATAGCAGGGCAAATCAGCCCCAGCATTTT. It yields the protein CASHSRANQPQHF. V and J are TRBV19 and TRBJ1-5, with a weak D call TRBD1 (5 bases). Trimming stripped 8 bases from V and 4 bases from J, with 12 bases between. Germline V gene sequence: CDR1 LNHDA, CDR2 SQIVND (reference sequence). This CDR3 is 13 amino acids long.

The V gene is TRBV7-3, the J gene TRBJ2-4, with TRBD1 as a possible D gene (6 bases). Trimming left V 4 bases short and J 0 bases short, with 16 bases between. Germline V gene data show CDR1 as SGHTA and CDR2 as FQGTGA. This CDR3 region has 17 residues. CDR3 sequence reads: CASSSPRDTLAKNIQYF. CDR3 DNA sequence: TGTGCCAGCAGCTCCCCCCGGGACACCCTAGCCAAAAACATTCAGTACTTC.

The chain couples TRBV2 to TRBJ2-2, with TRBD1 as a possible D gene (5 bases). Germline loops: CDR1 SNHLY, CDR2 FYNNEI. This CDR3 has 14 residues. Trimming removed 6 bases from V and 1 base from J, with 9 bases in between. The CDR3 sequence: CASSRTGNTGELFF. DNA for the CDR3: TGTGCCAGCAGCCGAACAGGGAACACCGGGGAGCTGTTTTTT.

The CDR3 DNA reads as TGCGCCAGCAGCCCTCCGGGACAGGGGGCTGAAAAACTGTTTTTT. Translation gives CASSPPGQGAEKLFF. The rearrangement joins TRBV5-1 to TRBJ1-4; 12 nucleotides agree with TRBD1. Germline V gives CDR1 SGHRS, CDR2 YFSETQ. The CDR3 sequence is 15 residues long. J gave up 7 bases and V 4 bases, and 5 bases lay outside the gene matches.

CDR3 loop: CASSPRPGWDTEAFF. In nucleotides, the CDR3 is TGTGCCAGCTCACCACGACCAGGGTGGGACACTGAAGCTTTCTTT. The chain couples TRBV18 to TRBJ1-1, with D possibly TRBD1 on 5 matching bases. This CDR3 is built from 15 residues. V lost 1 base and J lost 3, with 12 bases in between. Per germline, CDR1 KGHSH and CDR2 LQKENI.

The CDR3 region has the DNA TGTGCCAGCAGCTCCTCGGGAGGGTTAGCACCCCTCCACTTT. This gives the protein CASSSSGGLAPLHF. The chain carries TRBV7-9 and TRBJ1-6; no reliable D call. V was pared by 4 bases and J by 11 bases, with 15 bases between. Germline CDR1 and CDR2: SEHNR and FQNEAQ (reference sequence). This CDR3 is 14 amino acids long.

The V call is TRBV28, the J call TRBJ2-2; D gene unclear. The CDR3 is 17 residues long. Trimming cost V 4 bases and J 0 bases, with 15 bases left between them. The germline CDR1 and CDR2 sequences are MDHEN and SYDVKM. The CDR3 DNA sequence: TGTGCCAGCAGTTCAATTAGAGGAGAGTCGAACACCGGGGAGCTGTTTTTT. This encodes CASSSIRGESNTGELFF.

This chain uses TRBV5-6 with TRBJ2-1; 10 nucleotides agree with TRBD1. The V and J ends lost 3 bases and 7 bases, in that order; junction bases with no gene match: 7. The CDR3 is 15 residues long. The germline gives CDR1 SGHDT, CDR2 YYEEEE. In nucleotides, the CDR3 is TGTGCCAGCAGCTCGGACAGGGGGACGAGAAATGAGCAGTTCTTC. Translating it yields CASSSDRGTRNEQFF.

This chain connects TRBV5-1 to TRBJ1-4, with 7 bases identical to TRBD1. Unmatched junction bases numbered 13, after V lost 6 bases and J lost 8 bases. From germline, CDR1 is SGHRS and CDR2 YFSETQ. This CDR3 contains 15 residues. The CDR3 loop is CASNPTGAPQEKLFF. CDR3 DNA: TGCGCCAGCAACCCTACAGGGGCCCCGCAGGAAAAACTGTTTTTT.

This chain joins TRBV28 and TRBJ2-2, with D tentatively TRBD1 (7 bases). Trimming cost V 7 bases and J 5 bases, with 17 bases left between them. Germline CDR1 and CDR2: MDHEN and SYDVKM. The CDR3 sequence is 15 residues long. This CDR3 is CASTAGQSITGELFF. In DNA form, the CDR3 reads TGTGCCAGCACTGCGGGACAGTCAATTACCGGGGAGCTGTTTTTT.

The V gene is TRBV9, the J gene TRBJ2-7, with D possibly TRBD1 on 6 matching bases. Germline-derived CDR1 and CDR2 are SGDLS and YYNGEE. The CDR3 runs 15 residues. V was trimmed by 1 base and J by 0 bases, leaving 11 bases between them. The DNA for the CDR3 is TGTGCCAGCAGCGTACGGGCGGACAGCTCCTACGAGCAGTACTTC. Its protein product is CASSVRADSSYEQYF.

The rearrangement links TRBV5-4 to TRBJ1-2; TRBD1 agrees at 8 bases. The CDR3 runs 16 residues. The J segment lost 7 bases and the V segment lost 5 bases, leaving 16 bases of the junction unmatched. Germline CDR1 is SGHNT and CDR2 is YYREEE (reference sequence). The CDR3 region is CASSKPTGEGRGGYTF. The CDR3 nucleotides read TGTGCCAGCAGTAAACCGACAGGGGAGGGCCGAGGTGGCTACACCTTC.

The rearrangement links TRBV27 to TRBJ1-4; TRBD1 aligns across 7 bases. Trimming removed 4 bases from V and 8 bases from J; junction bases left unmatched: 7. The CDR3 contains 14 residues. In germline, CDR1 is MNHEY, CDR2 SMNVEV (reference sequence). The CDR3: CASSSQGRREKLFF. Written as DNA, the CDR3 is TGTGCCAGCAGTTCACAGGGGCGTCGCGAAAAACTGTTTTTT.

The chain combines TRBV30 with TRBJ2-7; 11 nucleotides align to TRBD2. The CDR3 length is 15 residues. The germline V gene has CDR1 GTSNPN and CDR2 SVGIG (reference sequence). V lost 3 bases and J lost 0; bases outside the gene matches: 4. CDR3 DNA: TGTGCCTGGAGGGAAACTAGCGGGGGCTCCTACGAGCAGTACTTC. Its translation: CAWRETSGGSYEQYF. Looking up the rest from reference TRBV30 and TRBJ2-7 gives the full variable domain: SQTIHQWPATLVQPVGSPLSLECTVEGTSNPNLYWYRQAAGRGLQLLFYSVGIGQISSEVPQNLSASRPQDRQFILSSKKLLLSDSGFYLCAWRETSGGSYEQYFGPGTRLTVT.

The rearrangement joins TRBV5-4 to TRBJ1-4; D uncertain. CDR1 is SGHNT and CDR2 is YYREEE in the germline V gene (reference sequence). The CDR3 runs to 15 residues. The V gene lost 4 bases and the J gene lost 0 bases, with 10 bases spanning the gap. This chain's CDR3 is CASSRGGTTNEKLFF. CDR3 DNA: TGTGCCAGCAGCCGAGGAGGTACAACTAATGAAAAACTGTTTTTT.

For this clone: Other DNA variants within this sample encode the same CDR3. This chain joins TRBV25-1 and TRBJ1-4; D remains ambiguous. CDR3 size: 14 residues. Germline assignment: CDR1 MGHDK and CDR2 SYGVNS. The germline V and J ends were trimmed by 5 bases and 4 bases, with 11 bases remaining between them. CDR3 nucleotides: TGTGCCAGCAGTCGGACTGGAGGTAATGAAAAACTGTTTTTT. Its protein is CASSRTGGNEKLFF.

This chain connects TRBV5-1 to TRBJ1-4; 8 nucleotides align to TRBD1. J gave up 5 bases and V 2 bases, and 8 bases lay outside the gene matches. The germline gives CDR1 SGHRS, CDR2 YFSETQ. This CDR3 has 16 residues. As DNA, the CDR3 is TGCGCCAGCAGCTTCGGGACAGGTGGTAACAATGAAAAACTGTTTTTT. Amino acids: CASSFGTGGNNEKLFF.

This chain uses TRBV6-6 with TRBJ1-3, with D possibly TRBD1 on 5 matching bases. CDR1 and CDR2 (germline): MNHNY, SVGAGI (reference sequence). This CDR3 has 13 residues. The germline V and J ends were trimmed by 5 bases and 4 bases, with 9 bases remaining between them. CDR3 coding DNA: TGTGCCAGCAGTCGGGGCCAGGGAAACACCATATATTTT. Translation gives CASSRGQGNTIYF.

The chain combines TRBV7-2 with TRBJ2-1, with D perhaps matching TRBD2 (5 bases). The CDR3 has 13 residues. Germline loops: CDR1 SGHTA, CDR2 FQGNSA. Trimming took 0 bases from V and 10 from J, leaving 10 bases between them. The CDR3 protein is CASSLAPGGEQFF. The CDR3, as DNA: TGTGCCAGCAGCTTAGCGCCAGGAGGCGAGCAGTTCTTC.

This clone was observed a handful of times. The rearrangement links TRBV6-2 or TRBV6-3 to TRBJ1-1; TRBD1 might be the D (6 bases). This CDR3 spans 11 amino acids. Germline V gene sequence: CDR1 MNHEY, CDR2 SVGEGT. V was shortened by 6 bases and J by 6 bases, with 8 bases between the two germline ends. The chain's CDR3 is CASSQGSEAFF. The CDR3 DNA reads as TGTGCCAGCAGCCAGGGGTCTGAAGCTTTCTTT.